This is a list of T cell receptor beta chains from one sample in a study of blood T cell repertoires in COVID-19. Only in-frame clones appear in the TCRdb table, and some are missing; sequencing was by immunoSEQ multiplex PCR. Among 11,000 to 15,000 clones, approximately 86% were seen once, and the ten largest hold around 5.4%. Input material: peripheral blood. These receptor sequences come from a human donor in a cohort sampled during active COVID-19. Both conserved end residues are part of each CDR3. The order of the fields is CDR3 length, clone size, J gene, D gene, V gene, CDR3 protein, CDR3 DNA. D genes are given only for firm matches. Not every row has a clone size; where given, it reads once, few, many or a size class.

16 | . | TRBJ2-6 | . | TRBV6-6 | CASSTTPGSGANVLTF | TGTGCCAGCAGTACCACCCCCGGCTCTGGGGCCAACGTCCTGACTTTC
16 | . | TRBJ2-1 | TRBD2 | TRBV25-1 | CASSGRGGLAEPEQFF | TGTGCCAGCAGTGGCAGGGGGGGACTAGCGGAACCTGAGCAGTTCTTC
16 | . | TRBJ2-2 | . | TRBV5-4 | CASSLAFSEHTGELFF | TGTGCCAGCAGCTTGGCGTTTAGCGAGCACACCGGGGAGCTGTTTTTT
15 | . | TRBJ2-1 | TRBD2 | TRBV7-9 | CASSLDLAGDDEQFF | TGTGCCAGCAGCTTAGATCTAGCGGGAGATGATGAGCAGTTCTTC
16 | . | TRBJ2-1 | . | TRBV5-5 | CASSLAGVPAREEQFF | TGTGCCAGCAGCTTGGCAGGCGTACCAGCGAGGGAGGAGCAGTTCTTC
15 | . | TRBJ1-4 | . | TRBV27 | CASSPQGPAGEKLFF | TGTGCCAGCAGTCCCCAAGGGCCGGCGGGGGAAAAACTGTTTTTT
18 | . | TRBJ2-1 | TRBD2 | TRBV4-1 | CASSQGGSSRVGDNEQFF | TGCGCCAGCAGCCAAGGCGGGAGTTCTCGAGTCGGAGACAATGAGCAGTTCTTC
16 | . | TRBJ2-3 | . | TRBV5-1 | CASSRASASQTDTQYF | TGCGCCAGCAGTAGAGCTAGCGCCTCCCAGACAGATACGCAGTATTTT
14 | . | TRBJ2-2 | TRBD1 | TRBV27 | CATRTGGNTGELFF | TGTGCCACCAGGACAGGGGGTAACACCGGGGAGCTGTTTTTT
17 | . | TRBJ1-6 | . | TRBV4-1 | CASSLSPQGRPNSPLHF | TGCGCCAGCAGCCTCAGTCCACAAGGGAGACCTAATTCACCCCTCCACTTT
13 | . | TRBJ1-1 | . | TRBV30 | CAWSVQWNTEAFF | TGTGCCTGGAGTGTACAATGGAACACTGAAGCTTTCTTT
17 | . | TRBJ2-2 | TRBD2 | TRBV4-1 | CASSQERLAGGAGELFF | TGCGCCAGCAGCCAAGAGAGGCTAGCGGGAGGTGCCGGGGAGCTGTTTTTT
13 | . | TRBJ2-3 | . | TRBV5-5 | CASSPGLLNTQYF | TGTGCCAGCAGCCCCGGACTCCTTAATACGCAGTATTTT
13 | . | TRBJ1-1 | . | TRBV18 | CASSPAGNTEAFF | TGTGCCAGCTCACCAGCAGGGAACACTGAAGCTTTCTTT
15 | . | TRBJ1-1 | TRBD1 | TRBV28 | CASSAGDRVNTEAFF | TGTGCCAGCAGTGCAGGGGACAGGGTCAACACTGAAGCTTTCTTT
16 | . | TRBJ2-7 | TRBD2 | TRBV25-1 | CASSDWAASGSYEQYF | TGTGCCAGCAGTGATTGGGCGGCTAGCGGATCCTACGAGCAGTACTTC
19 | . | TRBJ2-1 | TRBD1 | TRBV27 | CASSSITRRDRGSYNEQFF | TGTGCCAGCAGTTCGATCACCCGCCGGGACAGGGGTTCCTACAATGAGCAGTTCTTC
12 | . | TRBJ2-7 | TRBD1 | TRBV6-5 | CASSYDRARQYF | TGTGCCAGCAGTTACGACAGGGCCCGGCAGTACTTC
14 | . | TRBJ1-2 | TRBD1 | TRBV29-1 | CSVGVTGTAYGYTF | TGCAGCGTTGGGGTGACCGGGACAGCCTATGGCTACACCTTC
15 | . | TRBJ2-5 | TRBD2 | TRBV19 | CASSIGLAGSETQYF | TGTGCCAGTAGTATTGGACTAGCGGGATCGGAGACCCAGTACTTC
16 | . | TRBJ1-4 | . | TRBV4-2 | CASSQDLSRSNEKLFF | TGTGCCAGCAGCCAAGATCTGTCGCGGAGTAATGAAAAACTGTTTTTT
14 | once | TRBJ2-7 | TRBD2 | TRBV5-1 | CASSLIGTSAEQYF | TGCGCCAGCAGCTTGATCGGGACTAGCGCCGAGCAGTACTTC
15 | . | TRBJ2-1 | TRBD2 | TRBV7-2 | CASSPLAGDGNEQFF | TGTGCCAGCAGCCCGCTAGCGGGAGACGGCAATGAGCAGTTCTTC
14 | . | TRBJ2-2 | TRBD1 | TRBV7-3 | CASSTGGNTGELFF | TGTGCCAGCAGCACAGGGGGGAACACCGGGGAGCTGTTTTTT
14 | . | TRBJ1-5 | TRBD1 | TRBV6-6 | CASRDPGGGQPQHF | TGTGCCAGCAGAGATCCAGGGGGCGGTCAGCCCCAGCATTTT
16 | . | TRBJ2-5 | . | TRBV7-2 | CASSLSPPGGQETQYF | TGTGCCAGCAGCTTATCCCCCCCCGGCGGCCAAGAGACCCAGTACTTC
12 | . | TRBJ1-1 | . | TRBV6-2/TRBV6-3 | CASSYREHEAFF | TGTGCCAGCAGTTACCGCGAGCACGAAGCTTTCTTT
15 | . | TRBJ2-5 | TRBD2 | TRBV3-1/TRBV3-2 | CASRPSGSSRETQYF | TGTGCCAGCAGGCCCAGCGGGAGCTCCCGGGAGACCCAGTACTTC
14 | once | TRBJ1-5 | . | TRBV6-1 | CASSEAQTGQPQHF | TGTGCCAGCAGTGAAGCCCAGACTGGTCAGCCCCAGCATTTT